This TCR beta chain was observed in a study of regulatory T cells in long-lasting Graves disease. About the research overall: Antithyroid drugs had been given to newly diagnosed Graves' patients for under 3 months.

CDR3-region Arm-PCR and iRepertoire HTBI primers produced the TCR beta libraries. As handled by the study authors: Samples jointly harbored roughly 62 TRBV and about 15 TRBJ segments. MiXCR, run by TCRdb on the multiplex PCR reads, gives a single entry per CDR3 protein. The V and J calls and clone size come from TCRdb's table, not from the authors' own analysis. The data show about 350,000 distinct CDR3 sequences, with roughly 15% seen just once and around 21% held by the top ten. This clonotype was counted many times. This CDR3 region has 15 residues. Deletions cut 0 bases from V and 10 bases from J, with 16 bases between. Time point defined: newly diagnosed GD, antithyroid drugs for less than 3 months. Preparation of the TCR library used RNA extracted from PBMCs. Another study also made use of these data, one on T cells in Graves' hyperthyroidism and ophthalmopathy. That paper states: TCR CDR3 underwent first-round RT-PCR with the HTBI primer set. Most expanded thyroid clonotypes above 0.001 recurred in blood.

The clonotype originates from a woman aged 18-30 years with Graves disease. The rearrangement uses TRBV12-3 or TRBV12-4 and TRBJ2-1; D possibly corresponds to TRBD2 (7 bases). Sequencing used peripheral blood mononuclear cells (PBMCs), obtained at new diagnosis, from a patient treated with antithyroid drugs. Here the CDR3 DNA reads TGTGCCAGCAGTTTAGCTGCGGGGGCCCTTATGGAGCAGTTCTTC. Amino acid sequence: CASSLAAGALMEQFF.